Below are 30 T cell receptor beta chains sequenced from a single sample in a study of T cells in Graves' hyperthyroidism and ophthalmopathy. The investigators amplified TCR beta CDR3 regions from RNA transcripts. HTBI primers drove first-round RT-PCR of the TCR CDR3. TCRdb reanalysed the multiplex PCR reads using MiXCR and keeps one entry per CDR3 protein. The table has around 760,000 distinct CDR3 sequences, approximately 40% seen once. The source material was blood. These receptors all come from a woman aged 40-49 years with Graves' hyperthyroidism.

J is TRBJ1-4 and V is TRBV5-1; D possibly corresponds to TRBD1 (6 bases). The CDR3 loop spans 14 amino acids. Germline values: CDR1 SGHRS, CDR2 YFSETQ. Trimming left V 0 bases short and J 8 bases short, with 11 bases between. CDR3 region: CASSLGPQGEKLFF. The DNA of the CDR3 is TGCGCCAGCAGCTTGGGGCCGCAGGGGGAAAAACTGTTTTTT.

The CDR3 loop reads CAISSGLNTEAFF. The CDR3 DNA follows: TGTGCCATCAGTTCGGGGCTGAACACTGAAGCTTTCTTT. This chain connects TRBV10-3 to TRBJ1-1, with D possibly TRBD1 on 5 matching bases. V lost 5 bases to trimming and J lost 0 bases, with 7 bases between them. This CDR3 comprises 13 residues. Per the germline V gene, CDR1 is ENHRY and CDR2 is SYGVKD.

The J gene is TRBJ1-2, the V gene TRBV19, with D unresolved. Germline V CDR1 and CDR2: LNHDA, SQIVND (reference sequence). CDR3 length equals 13 residues. Trimming stripped 7 bases from V and 8 bases from J, with 17 bases between. The CDR3 sequence is CASNVAGPKGYTF. The CDR3 DNA follows: TGTGCCAGTAACGTCGCGGGTCCAAAAGGCTACACCTTC.

This chain joins TRBV15 and TRBJ1-5, with TRBD1 matching 7 bases. This CDR3 spans 14 amino acids. J was trimmed by 7 bases and V by 3 bases; bases with no gene match: 6. Germline CDR1 LNHNV, CDR2 YYDKDF (reference sequence). CDR3 DNA: TGTGCCACCAGCAGTACCCCAGGGGGACAGCCCCAGCATTTT. The encoded protein is CATSSTPGGQPQHF.

This chain uses TRBV5-1 with TRBJ2-2; 10 positions agree with TRBD1. The germline V gene has CDR1 SGHRS and CDR2 YFSETQ. V shed 4 bases, J shed 6 bases, and the junction held 9 bases outside the gene matches. The CDR3 covers 16 residues. The CDR3 sequence is CASSPWTGGLAGELFF. For the CDR3, the DNA is TGCGCCAGCAGCCCCTGGACAGGGGGGTTAGCCGGGGAGCTGTTTTTT.

Comment on this clonotype: This may stem from a read error, because a much larger clone lies one nucleotide away. V and J are TRBV7-2 and TRBJ1-1, with D possibly being TRBD1 (6 bases). Germline CDR1 reads SGHTA; CDR2 reads FQGNSA. The CDR3 is 13 amino acids. CDR3 loop: CAGSPRQDTEAFF. The DNA for the CDR3 is TGTGCCGGCAGCCCCAGACAGGACACTGAAGCTTTCTTT.

This clonotype was seen only a few times. The chain links TRBV10-3 to TRBJ1-5; D gene unclear. The CDR3 loop spans 13 amino acids. CDR1 and CDR2 from the germline V gene are ENHRY and SYGVKD. Between the trimmed V and J ends, which lost 10 bases and 3 bases, there was a span of 13 bases. The CDR3 DNA reads as TGTGCCACCTCGGTACAGACCAATCAGCCCCAGCATTTT. The encoded protein is CATSVQTNQPQHF.

The genes are TRBV6-1 and TRBJ2-7; D perhaps matches TRBD2 (5 bases). The CDR3 length is 14 residues. The germline V and J ends were trimmed by 6 bases and 2 bases, with 14 bases remaining between them. Per germline, CDR1 MNHNS and CDR2 SASEGT. CDR3: CASSFGVNPYEQYF. The CDR3 DNA sequence: TGTGCCAGCAGCTTCGGGGTAAATCCCTACGAGCAGTACTTC.

V is TRBV20-1 and J is TRBJ2-7; no firm D call. V gave up 0 bases and J gave up 2 bases, with 11 bases separating them. The length of the CDR3 is 14 residues. CDR1 is DFQATT and CDR2 is SNEGSKA in the germline V gene (reference sequence). For the CDR3, the DNA is TGCAGTGCTAGAGATCTTAACAGCGCCTACGAGCAGTACTTC. This encodes CSARDLNSAYEQYF.

Many counts were recorded for this clonotype. The chain links TRBV29-1 to TRBJ1-2, with no clear D. Trimming stripped 6 bases from V and 0 bases from J, with 11 bases between. The CDR3 loop spans 13 amino acids. In germline, CDR1 is SQVTM, CDR2 ANQGSEA. CDR3 sequence reads: CSVPTNANYGYTF. The DNA for the CDR3 is TGCAGCGTCCCGACGAATGCTAACTATGGCTACACCTTC.

The rearrangement joins TRBV4-2 to TRBJ2-2; D remains ambiguous. Per germline, CDR1 LGHNA and CDR2 YNFKEQ. The CDR3 is 14 residues long. Trimming removed 0 bases at V and 4 bases at J, with 6 bases between. CDR3 sequence: CASSQDGPTGELFF. CDR3 in DNA: TGTGCCAGCAGCCAAGATGGCCCCACCGGGGAGCTGTTTTTT.

This clonotype has at least ten counts. V gene TRBV7-2 combines with J gene TRBJ2-7; D is unclear. CDR3 size: 13 residues. Germline V gene data show CDR1 as SGHTA and CDR2 as FQGNSA. The V end lost 8 bases, the J end lost 0 bases, and 11 bases lay between the germline ends. The CDR3 coding sequence is TGTGCCAGCCAACCGGCTAGCTCCTACGAGCAGTACTTC. It yields the protein CASQPASSYEQYF.

This clonotype was detected ten times or more. The V gene is TRBV10-3, the J gene TRBJ2-5; 7 bases match TRBD1. V dropped 5 bases and J dropped 3; count of bases not matched to a gene: 9. Looked up from germline, CDR1 is ENHRY and CDR2 is SYGVKD. CDR3 length: 15 amino acids. The CDR3 nucleotides read TGTGCCATCAGTCGTACCGGGACAGATAAAGAGACCCAGTACTTC. Amino acids: CAISRTGTDKETQYF.

To note about this clonotype: At one boundary the junction diverges from the germline segment, which might be a read error. CDR3: CAPTSFRREQLGTEAFF. The CDR3 DNA follows: TGCGCCCCGACAAGCTTCAGACGTGAGCAATTGGGCACTGAAGCTTTCTTT. The chain combines TRBV7-9 with TRBJ1-1; D call uncertain. The germline V gene encodes CDR1 SEHNR and CDR2 FQNEAQ (reference sequence). There are 17 residues in the CDR3.

The chain joins TRBV20-1 to TRBJ2-5, with 7 bases matching TRBD1. Germline CDR1 is DFQATT and CDR2 is SNEGSKA (reference sequence). V was clipped by 0 bases and J by 3 bases; unmatched bases: 16. The CDR3 spans 18 residues. CDR3 nucleotides: TGCAGTGCTAGAGATCTTGGCGAGACAGGGTTTGGGGAAGAGACCCAGTACTTC. This translates into CSARDLGETGFGEETQYF.

The V and J genes are TRBV7-2 and TRBJ1-4; 7 nucleotides line up with TRBD1. Germline CDR1 reads SGHTA; CDR2 reads FQGNSA. The CDR3 consists of 19 residues. V trimming: 5 bases; J trimming: 6 bases; junction bases outside the gene matches: 21. The CDR3 coding sequence is TGTGCCAGCAGCCCGAAGGACAGGTCGAATGGCCTAGAGGATGAAAAACTGTTTTTT. This sequence encodes CASSPKDRSNGLEDEKLFF.

At least ten counts were recorded for this clonotype. The chain recombines TRBV9 with TRBJ1-6; tentative D call: TRBD1 (5 bases). With 3 bases removed from V and 6 bases from J, the gap between germline ends came to 13 bases. CDR1 and CDR2 (germline): SGDLS, YYNGEE. The length of the CDR3 is 15 residues. This chain's CDR3 is CASSERGGTNSPLHF. The CDR3 DNA is TGTGCCAGCAGCGAGAGGGGCGGAACTAATTCACCCCTCCACTTT.

The genes are TRBV7-2 and TRBJ2-7, with a tentative D call TRBD1 (5 bases). Trimming took off 1 base at V and 3 bases at J, with 10 bases between the two ends. CDR3 size: 14 residues. Germline V gene data show CDR1 as SGHTA and CDR2 as FQGNSA. Here the CDR3 reads CASSLGYRNYEQYF. CDR3 coding DNA: TGTGCCAGCAGCTTAGGTTACAGGAACTACGAGCAGTACTTC. Full variable domain (rest looked up from reference TRBV7-2 and TRBJ2-7): GAGVSQSPSNKVTEKGKDVELRCDPISGHTALYWYRQSLGQGLEFLIYFQGNSAPDKSGLPSDRFSAERTGGSVSTLTIQRTQQEDSAVYLCASSLGYRNYEQYFGPGTRLTVT.

The chain recombines TRBV7-2 with TRBJ2-5, with D possibly matching TRBD1 (6 bases). V was pared by 6 bases and J by 12 bases, with 14 bases between. Germline V lookup: CDR1 SGHTA, CDR2 FQGNSA. The CDR3 covers 11 residues. CDR3 protein: CASSSPGGKYF. CDR3 nucleotides: TGTGCCAGCAGTTCCCCTGGGGGCAAGTACTTC.

Worth noting for this clonotype: This may arise from a read error, as a much more abundant clone is one base away. V and J are TRBV10-3 and TRBJ1-2; 10 bases agree with TRBD1. The CDR3 sequence is 16 residues long. V trimming: 6 bases; J trimming: 7 bases; junction bases outside the gene matches: 14. Germline V gene sequence: CDR1 ENHRY, CDR2 SYGVKD. The CDR3 loop reads CAISLFNRDRGRGYTF. DNA for the CDR3: TGTGCCATCAGCCTGTTTAACCGGGACAGGGGACGTGGCTACACCTTC.

The rearrangement links TRBV5-8 to TRBJ2-5; 12 bases match TRBD2. CDR1 is SGHTS, CDR2 YDEGEE, per germline. CDR3 length equals 20 residues. V trimming: 4 bases; J trimming: 7 bases; junction bases outside the gene matches: 23. The CDR3 reads CASSQARKTSGGPERGTQYF. CDR3 in DNA: TGTGCCAGCAGCCAAGCACGGAAGACTAGCGGGGGCCCTGAGCGAGGGACCCAGTACTTC.

The V call is TRBV2, the J call TRBJ2-2, with no clear D. This CDR3 has 14 residues. The V end lost 8 bases, the J end lost 3 bases, and 13 bases lay between the germline ends. In germline, CDR1 is SNHLY, CDR2 FYNNEI. The CDR3 sequence: CASGSDRYTGELFF. In DNA form, the CDR3 reads TGTGCCAGCGGATCGGACCGATACACCGGGGAGCTGTTTTTT.

This clonotype appeared a few times. In nucleotides, the CDR3 is TGTGCCAGCAGACCGAGGGACAGGGGTAAAGCTTTCTTT. Protein: CASRPRDRGKAFF. This sequence joins TRBV27 and TRBJ1-1; the match to TRBD1 covers 10 bases. Germline V gene sequence: CDR1 MNHEY, CDR2 SMNVEV (reference sequence). The J segment lost 9 bases and the V segment lost 6 bases, leaving 7 bases of the junction unmatched. This CDR3 contains 13 residues.

This clonotype came up a few times. This chain uses TRBV6-6 with TRBJ1-1; 7 bases are shared with TRBD1. Per germline, CDR1 MNHNY and CDR2 SVGAGI (reference sequence). Trimming cost V 0 bases and J 9 bases; bases outside gene matches: 16. The CDR3 sequence is 17 residues long. This chain's CDR3 is CASSYSTAGGGNRQAFF. The CDR3 nucleotides read TGTGCCAGCAGTTACTCGACGGCAGGGGGGGGAAACAGGCAAGCTTTCTTT.

Worth noting for this clonotype: Sequence at one end of the junction differs from germline and may be a read error. The J gene is TRBJ1-1, the V gene TRBV2, with unresolved D. The germline CDR1 and CDR2 sequences are SNHLY and FYNNEI. The CDR3 covers 8 residues. The CDR3 DNA follows: TGTGCCAGCAAAGCGGGGAGTTTT. Translation gives CASKAGSF. Based on the CDR3 plus reference TRBV2 and TRBJ1-1, the full variable domain is EPEVTQTPSHQVTQMGQEVILRCVPISNHLYFYWYRQILGQKVEFLVSFYNNEISEKSEIFDDQFSVERPDGSNFTLKIRSTKLEDSAMYFCASKAGSFGQGTRLTVV.

V gene TRBV7-2 combines with J gene TRBJ2-7, with TRBD2 as a possible D gene (5 bases). This CDR3 comprises 14 residues. CDR1 is SGHTA, CDR2 FQGNSA, per germline. Deletions cut 4 bases from V and 7 bases from J, with 17 bases between. Written as DNA, the CDR3 is TGTGCCAGCAGCTGGCTAGGGCGGGCTCGAGAGCAGTACTTC. Residues: CASSWLGRAREQYF.

This clonotype was counted ten times or more. The V and J genes are TRBV5-1 and TRBJ1-2, with TRBD1 identical over 9 bases. The CDR3 runs to 13 residues. The V and J ends lost 4 bases and 7 bases, in that order; junction bases with no gene match: 5. Germline loops: CDR1 SGHRS, CDR2 YFSETQ. The CDR3 spells CASSPWTGVGYTF. CDR3 DNA: TGCGCCAGCAGCCCCTGGACAGGGGTTGGCTACACCTTC.

The J gene is TRBJ2-7, the V gene TRBV7-2; the D gene is possibly TRBD2 (7 bases). The ends were cut back, 5 bases at V and 2 bases at J, with 25 bases in the middle. There are 18 residues in the CDR3. Germline CDR1 and CDR2: SGHTA and FQGNSA. Written as DNA, the CDR3 is TGTGCCAGCAGCCCACTAGAGGGGGGGGGAGGACGTCCCTACGAGCAGTACTTC. It encodes CASSPLEGGGGRPYEQYF. Based on the CDR3 plus reference TRBV7-2 and TRBJ2-7, the full variable domain is GAGVSQSPSNKVTEKGKDVELRCDPISGHTALYWYRQSLGQGLEFLIYFQGNSAPDKSGLPSDRFSAERTGGSVSTLTIQRTQQEDSAVYLCASSPLEGGGGRPYEQYFGPGTRLTVT.

This clonotype was recorded a few times. The chain has TRBV6-1 and TRBJ1-2, with a possible D match to TRBD1 (5 bases). The CDR3 spans 14 residues. Trimming shortened V by 5 bases and J by 8 bases, and 18 bases separated the two germline ends. Germline values: CDR1 MNHNS, CDR2 SASEGT. The CDR3 DNA is TGTGCCAGCAGTCCCTTTATCGGGGCATACGGCTACACCTTC. Protein sequence: CASSPFIGAYGYTF.

The table lists this clonotype with many counts. This chain connects TRBV20-1 to TRBJ2-5; D remains unclear. The CDR3 spans 12 residues. The V end was cut by 3 bases, the J end by 5 bases, with 10 bases between. In germline, CDR1 is DFQATT, CDR2 SNEGSKA (reference sequence). The CDR3 coding sequence is TGCAGTGCTAGGGAGTTGGGGGAGACCCAGTACTTC. It yields the protein CSARELGETQYF.